The rows below give T cell receptor beta chains drawn from one sample of a study of graft-versus-host responses after intestinal transplantation. Only in-frame clones appear in the TCRdb table, and some are missing; sequencing was by immunoSEQ multiplex PCR. The sample lists some 87,000 clones, around 90% occurring once. These receptors are not linked to any known antigen. The input for sequencing was unstimulated CD4+ T cells sorted from spleen or lymph node cells, taken before intestinal transplant. The receptors were gathered from a human donor who received an intestinal transplant. Each CDR3 is given with its conserved first and last residue. Each record gives: CDR3 protein, V gene, clone size, J gene. Only part of the rows carry a size: once, few, many, or a class if the clone is expanded.

CDR3aa: CASSPGQETEAFF; v_gene: TRBV28; abundance: NA; j_gene: TRBJ1-1
CDR3aa: CASAGGRGSYNEQFF; v_gene: TRBV7-9; abundance: once; j_gene: TRBJ2-1
CDR3aa: CASSQATSDTDTQYF; v_gene: TRBV4-2; abundance: few; j_gene: TRBJ2-3
CDR3aa: CASRPHNVQDRGHAGELFF; v_gene: TRBV6-4; abundance: NA; j_gene: TRBJ2-2
CDR3aa: CASSLAGTGVGQPQHF; v_gene: TRBV7-9; abundance: NA; j_gene: TRBJ1-5
CDR3aa: CAPATGWDKPYQDEQYF; v_gene: TRBV5-1; abundance: NA; j_gene: TRBJ2-7
CDR3aa: CASSPRLAGGDTQYF; v_gene: TRBV7-8; abundance: NA; j_gene: TRBJ2-3
CDR3aa: CASQEDGNRGTQYF; v_gene: TRBV2; abundance: NA; j_gene: TRBJ2-3
CDR3aa: CASSLSGRDETQYF; v_gene: TRBV5-4; abundance: NA; j_gene: TRBJ2-5
CDR3aa: CASSPPDGGVYGYTF; v_gene: TRBV18; abundance: NA; j_gene: TRBJ1-2
CDR3aa: CASSYSPGRDTQYF; v_gene: TRBV6-5; abundance: NA; j_gene: TRBJ2-3
CDR3aa: CASSSLGGGNGYGYTF; v_gene: TRBV28; abundance: few; j_gene: TRBJ1-2
CDR3aa: CASSLGGTEKLFF; v_gene: TRBV11-2; abundance: NA; j_gene: TRBJ1-4
CDR3aa: CASSQDRDSAYEQYF; v_gene: TRBV4-2; abundance: NA; j_gene: TRBJ2-7
CDR3aa: CASNPRLAASSEQYF; v_gene: TRBV19; abundance: NA; j_gene: TRBJ2-7
CDR3aa: CASRAPVGEAFF; v_gene: TRBV28; abundance: NA; j_gene: TRBJ1-1
CDR3aa: CASSGGTGGNTGELFF; v_gene: TRBV5-6; abundance: NA; j_gene: TRBJ2-2
CDR3aa: CASTPRGRATDTQYF; v_gene: TRBV4-1; abundance: NA; j_gene: TRBJ2-3
CDR3aa: CASSSGGSGNTIYF; v_gene: TRBV6-1; abundance: NA; j_gene: TRBJ1-3
CDR3aa: CASSLVATEAFF; v_gene: TRBV5-1; abundance: once; j_gene: TRBJ1-1
CDR3aa: CSATPKAFF; v_gene: TRBV20-1; abundance: NA; j_gene: TRBJ1-1
CDR3aa: CASSYFLGQSVEAFF; v_gene: TRBV6-5; abundance: few; j_gene: TRBJ1-1
CDR3aa: CASSATSARSTDTQYF; v_gene: TRBV19; abundance: NA; j_gene: TRBJ2-3
CDR3aa: CASSLNPGGANTGELFF; v_gene: TRBV9; abundance: NA; j_gene: TRBJ2-2
CDR3aa: CASRQGVGFDEQFF; v_gene: TRBV28; abundance: NA; j_gene: TRBJ2-1
CDR3aa: CASSSDRGRESNQPQHF; v_gene: TRBV7-2; abundance: NA; j_gene: TRBJ1-5
CDR3aa: CASSPPGDSPGWTGELFF; v_gene: TRBV18; abundance: NA; j_gene: TRBJ2-2
CDR3aa: CATSRDRRGEQYF; v_gene: TRBV15; abundance: NA; j_gene: TRBJ2-7
CDR3aa: CASSLASTADYEQYF; v_gene: TRBV7-6; abundance: NA; j_gene: TRBJ2-7
CDR3aa: CASSYDRNTEAFF; v_gene: TRBV6-5; abundance: NA; j_gene: TRBJ1-1
CDR3aa: CASSARGETQYF; v_gene: TRBV6-1; abundance: NA; j_gene: TRBJ2-5